A single T cell receptor (beta chain) is shown here with its context. CDR3 length equals 15 residues. V shed 3 bases and J 6 bases; nucleotides not matched to a gene: 11. Per the germline V gene, CDR1 is SGDLS and CDR2 is YYNGEE. This record belongs to a study of cytomegalovirus exposure and HLA in healthy donors. Amplification used 60 Vbeta primers and 13 Jbeta primers. Assay used: immunoSEQ multiplex PCR; TCRdb lists only in-frame clones, some missing. The table shows 150,000 to 200,000 clones, with roughly 75% occurring only once. The rearrangement joins TRBV9 to TRBJ2-7, with TRBD2 identical over 8 bases. The sequencing sample was made of PBMCs. This clonotype was sampled from a woman younger than 45 in good health and CMV-seronegative. CDR3 DNA: TGTGCCAGCAGCGGTAGCGGGGACCCTAGGATCGAGCAGTACTTC. It translates to CASSGSGDPRIEQYF.